The sample holds a few counts of the clone carrying this T cell receptor (beta chain). The target antigen is unknown. Expressed TCRB transcripts were sequenced because the entire RNA isolate underwent reverse transcription. TCRdb keeps only in-frame clones here, not all; method: immunoSEQ multiplex PCR. The sample shows more than 120,000 clones, about 10% of them seen only once. This sample was taken from a study of beta chain features in type 1 diabetes. In the study overall: The samples had 90 million to 130 million sorted cells examined in all. General study findings and limits: It was not settled here whether HLA type affects TCRB rearrangement. cDNA sequencing could over-represent cells with high TCR expression. PCR might pick shorter templates more often, in the same way for patients and controls.

V lost 0 bases, J lost 8 bases, and 10 bases lay in between. Germline V lookup: CDR1 GTSNPN, CDR2 SVGIG (reference sequence). This CDR3 is built from 12 residues. This chain links TRBV30 with TRBJ1-2; the D is unclear. This TCR was recovered from a man aged 18 to 30 in good health. Sequenced material: naive CD4+ T cells from blood. CDR3 in DNA: TGTGCCTGGAGTGTCCCGGGTAGGGGCTACACCTTC. Translated, it gives CAWSVPGRGYTF.